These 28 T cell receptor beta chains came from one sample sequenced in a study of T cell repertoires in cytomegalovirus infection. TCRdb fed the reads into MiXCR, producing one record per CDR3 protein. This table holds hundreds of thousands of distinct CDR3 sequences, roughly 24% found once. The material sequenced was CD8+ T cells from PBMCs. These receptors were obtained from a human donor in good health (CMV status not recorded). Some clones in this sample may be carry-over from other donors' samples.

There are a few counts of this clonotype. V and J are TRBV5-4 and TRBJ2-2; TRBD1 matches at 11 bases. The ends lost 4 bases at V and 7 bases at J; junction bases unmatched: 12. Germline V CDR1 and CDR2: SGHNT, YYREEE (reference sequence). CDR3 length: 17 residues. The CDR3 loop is CASSLGQGANLGGELFF. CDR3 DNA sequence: TGTGCCAGCAGCCTCGGACAGGGGGCAAACTTGGGCGGGGAGCTGTTTTTT.

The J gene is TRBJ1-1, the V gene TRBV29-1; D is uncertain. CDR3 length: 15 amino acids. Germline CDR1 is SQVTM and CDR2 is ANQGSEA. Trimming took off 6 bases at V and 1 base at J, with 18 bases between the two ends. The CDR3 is CSVPNPHRPNTEAFF. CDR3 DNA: TGCAGCGTCCCGAACCCACACCGACCGAACACTGAAGCTTTCTTT.

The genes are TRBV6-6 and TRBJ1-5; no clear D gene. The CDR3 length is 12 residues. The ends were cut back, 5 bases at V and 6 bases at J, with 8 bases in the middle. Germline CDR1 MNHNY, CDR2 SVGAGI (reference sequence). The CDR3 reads CASSRGGQPQHF. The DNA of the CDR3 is TGTGCCAGCAGTCGGGGTGGTCAGCCCCAGCATTTT.

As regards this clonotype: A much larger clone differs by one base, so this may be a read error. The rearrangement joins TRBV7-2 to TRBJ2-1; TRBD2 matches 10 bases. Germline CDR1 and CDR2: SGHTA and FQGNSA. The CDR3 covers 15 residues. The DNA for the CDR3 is TGTGACAGCAGCATAGTAGCGGGGGGCCTCAATGAGCAGTTCTTC. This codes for CDSSIVAGGLNEQFF.

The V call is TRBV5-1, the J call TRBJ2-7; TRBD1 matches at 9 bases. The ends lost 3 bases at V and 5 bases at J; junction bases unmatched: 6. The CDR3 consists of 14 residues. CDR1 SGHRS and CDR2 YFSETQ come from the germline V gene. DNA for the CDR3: TGCGCCAGCAGCTCTGGGACAGGGAAGGACGAGCAGTACTTC. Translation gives CASSSGTGKDEQYF.

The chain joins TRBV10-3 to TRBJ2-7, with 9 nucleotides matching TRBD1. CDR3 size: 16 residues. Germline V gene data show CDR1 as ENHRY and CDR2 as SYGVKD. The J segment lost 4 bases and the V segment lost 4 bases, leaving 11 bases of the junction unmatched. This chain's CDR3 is CAISGDSGTGRYEQYV. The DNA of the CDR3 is TGTGCCATCAGTGGGGACTCGGGGACAGGGAGATACGAGCAGTACGTC.

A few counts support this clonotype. The CDR3 DNA reads TGCGCCAGCAGCACAGGGACAGGGAGGGAGCAGTACGTC. Amino acid sequence: CASSTGTGREQYV. The chain links TRBV5-1 to TRBJ2-7; 9 bases map to TRBD1. The CDR3 covers 13 residues. The V segment lost 4 bases and the J segment 7 bases; nucleotides outside the gene matches: 6. CDR1 and CDR2 (germline): SGHRS, YFSETQ.

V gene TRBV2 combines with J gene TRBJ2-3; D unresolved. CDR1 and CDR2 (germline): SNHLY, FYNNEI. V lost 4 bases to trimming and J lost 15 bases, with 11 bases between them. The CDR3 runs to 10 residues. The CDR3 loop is CASSGRREYF. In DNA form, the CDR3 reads TGTGCCAGCAGTGGCAGAAGGGAATATTTT.

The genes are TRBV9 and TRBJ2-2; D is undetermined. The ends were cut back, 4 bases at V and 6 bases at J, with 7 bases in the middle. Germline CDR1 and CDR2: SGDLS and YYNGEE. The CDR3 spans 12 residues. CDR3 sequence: CASSRNAGELFF. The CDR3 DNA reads TGTGCCAGCAGCAGAAACGCCGGGGAGCTGTTTTTT.

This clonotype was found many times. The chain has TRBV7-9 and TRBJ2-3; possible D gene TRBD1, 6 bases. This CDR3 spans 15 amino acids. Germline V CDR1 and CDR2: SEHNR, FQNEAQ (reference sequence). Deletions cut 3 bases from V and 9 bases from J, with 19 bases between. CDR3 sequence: CASSFRDNDIETQYF. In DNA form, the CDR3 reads TGTGCCAGCAGCTTCCGGGACAATGATATTGAGACGCAGTATTTT.

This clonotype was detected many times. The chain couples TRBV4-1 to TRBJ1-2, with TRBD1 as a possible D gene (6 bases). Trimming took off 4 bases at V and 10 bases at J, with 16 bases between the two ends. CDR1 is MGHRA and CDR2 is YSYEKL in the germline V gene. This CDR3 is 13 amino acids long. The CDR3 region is CASSLPSRGDYTF. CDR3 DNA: TGCGCCAGCAGCCTACCCTCCAGGGGAGACTACACCTTC.

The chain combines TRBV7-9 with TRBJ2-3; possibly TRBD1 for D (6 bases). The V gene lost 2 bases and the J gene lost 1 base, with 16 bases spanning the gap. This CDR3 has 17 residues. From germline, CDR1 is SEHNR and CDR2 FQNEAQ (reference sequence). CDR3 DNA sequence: TGTGCCAGCAGCTTATCCTCGGACAGTATGCGCACAGATACGCAGTATTTT. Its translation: CASSLSSDSMRTDTQYF.

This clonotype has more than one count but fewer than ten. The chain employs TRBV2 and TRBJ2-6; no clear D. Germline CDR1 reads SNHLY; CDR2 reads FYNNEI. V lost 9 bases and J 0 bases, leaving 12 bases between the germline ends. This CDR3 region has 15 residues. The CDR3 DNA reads TGTGCCAGAGGCGACTTATACTCTGGGGCCAACGTCCTGACTTTC. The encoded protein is CARGDLYSGANVLTF. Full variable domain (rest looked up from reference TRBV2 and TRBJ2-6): EPEVTQTPSHQVTQMGQEVILRCVPISNHLYFYWYRQILGQKVEFLVSFYNNEISEKSEIFDDQFSVERPDGSNFTLKIRSTKLEDSAMYFCARGDLYSGANVLTFGAGSRLTVL.

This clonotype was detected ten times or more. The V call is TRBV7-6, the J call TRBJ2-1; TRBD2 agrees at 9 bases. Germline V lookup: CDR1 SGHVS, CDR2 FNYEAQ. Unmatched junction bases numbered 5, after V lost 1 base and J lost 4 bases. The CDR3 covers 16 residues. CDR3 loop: CASSLVERGAYNEQFF. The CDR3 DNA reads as TGTGCCAGCAGCTTAGTCGAGCGGGGGGCTTACAATGAGCAGTTCTTC.

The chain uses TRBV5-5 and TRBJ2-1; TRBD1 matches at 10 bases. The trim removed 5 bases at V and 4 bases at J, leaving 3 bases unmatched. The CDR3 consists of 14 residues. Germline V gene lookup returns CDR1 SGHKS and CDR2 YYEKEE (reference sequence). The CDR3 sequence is CASRGGQGYNEQFF. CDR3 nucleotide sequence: TGTGCCAGCAGGGGGGGACAGGGGTACAATGAGCAGTTCTTC.

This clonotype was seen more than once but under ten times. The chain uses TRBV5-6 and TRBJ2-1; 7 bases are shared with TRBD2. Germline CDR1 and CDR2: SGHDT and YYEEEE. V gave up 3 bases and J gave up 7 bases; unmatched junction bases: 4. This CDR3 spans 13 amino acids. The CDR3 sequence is CASSSTSPNEQFF. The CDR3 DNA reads TGTGCCAGCAGCTCGACTAGCCCGAATGAGCAGTTCTTC. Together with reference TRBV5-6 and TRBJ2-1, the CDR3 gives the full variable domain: DAGVTQSPTHLIKTRGQQVTLRCSPKSGHDTVSWYQQALGQGPQFIFQYYEEEERQRGNFPDRFSGHQFPNYSSELNVNALLLGDSALYLCASSSTSPNEQFFGPGTRLTVL.

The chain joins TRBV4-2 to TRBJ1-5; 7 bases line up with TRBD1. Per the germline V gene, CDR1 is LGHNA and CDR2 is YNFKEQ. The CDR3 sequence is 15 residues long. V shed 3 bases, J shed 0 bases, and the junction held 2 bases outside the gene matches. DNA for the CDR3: TGTGCCAGCAGCCAGGGGACAGATAGCAATCAGCCCCAGCATTTT. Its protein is CASSQGTDSNQPQHF.

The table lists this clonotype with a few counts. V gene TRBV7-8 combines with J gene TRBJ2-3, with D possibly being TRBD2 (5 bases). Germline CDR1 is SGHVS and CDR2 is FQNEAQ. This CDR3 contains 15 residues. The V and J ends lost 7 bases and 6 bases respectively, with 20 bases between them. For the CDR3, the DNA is TGTGCCAGCACCCTGGAGATAGCGTTGGGTGATACGCAGTATTTT. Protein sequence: CASTLEIALGDTQYF.

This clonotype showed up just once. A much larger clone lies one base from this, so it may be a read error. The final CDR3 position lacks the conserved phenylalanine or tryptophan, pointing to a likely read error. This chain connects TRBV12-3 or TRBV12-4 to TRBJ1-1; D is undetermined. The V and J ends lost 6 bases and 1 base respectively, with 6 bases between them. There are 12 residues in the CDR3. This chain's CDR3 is CASRKKNTEAFL. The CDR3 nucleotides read TGTGCCAGCAGGAAGAAGAACACTGAAGCTTTCCTT.

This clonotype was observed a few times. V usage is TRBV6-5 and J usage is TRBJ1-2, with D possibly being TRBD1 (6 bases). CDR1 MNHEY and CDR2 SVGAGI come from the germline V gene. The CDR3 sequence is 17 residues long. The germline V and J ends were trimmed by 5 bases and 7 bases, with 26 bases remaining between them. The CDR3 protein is CASSLDPQGPGAGGYTF. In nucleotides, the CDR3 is TGTGCCAGCAGTCTCGACCCTCAGGGGCCAGGGGCGGGTGGCTACACCTTC.

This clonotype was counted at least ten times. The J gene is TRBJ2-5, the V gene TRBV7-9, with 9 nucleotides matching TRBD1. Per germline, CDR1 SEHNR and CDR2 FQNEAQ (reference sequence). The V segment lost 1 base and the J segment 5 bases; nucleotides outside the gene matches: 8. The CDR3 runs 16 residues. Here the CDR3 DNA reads TGTGCCAGCAGCTTAGGGGGGACAGGGAGTGAGGAGACCCAGTACTTC. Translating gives CASSLGGTGSEETQYF.

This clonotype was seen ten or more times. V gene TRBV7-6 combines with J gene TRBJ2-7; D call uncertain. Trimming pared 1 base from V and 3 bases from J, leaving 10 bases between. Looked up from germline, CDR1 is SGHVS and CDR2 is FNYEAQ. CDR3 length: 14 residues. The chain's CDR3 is CASSLGDLDYEQYF. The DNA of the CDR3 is TGTGCCAGCAGCTTAGGAGACTTGGACTACGAGCAGTACTTC.

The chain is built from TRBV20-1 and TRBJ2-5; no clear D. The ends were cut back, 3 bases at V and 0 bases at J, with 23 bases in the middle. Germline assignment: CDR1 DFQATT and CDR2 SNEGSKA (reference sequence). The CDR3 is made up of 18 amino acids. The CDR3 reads CSASLEDLARSYQETQYF. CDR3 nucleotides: TGCAGTGCTAGCCTGGAAGATCTGGCGCGATCTTACCAAGAGACCCAGTACTTC.

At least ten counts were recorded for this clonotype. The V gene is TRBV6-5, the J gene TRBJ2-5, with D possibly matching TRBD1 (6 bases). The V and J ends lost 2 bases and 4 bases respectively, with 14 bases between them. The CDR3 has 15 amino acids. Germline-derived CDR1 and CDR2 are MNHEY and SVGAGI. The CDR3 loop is CASSYGQRGGETQYF. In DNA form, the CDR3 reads TGTGCCAGCAGTTACGGACAGAGAGGGGGAGAGACCCAGTACTTC.

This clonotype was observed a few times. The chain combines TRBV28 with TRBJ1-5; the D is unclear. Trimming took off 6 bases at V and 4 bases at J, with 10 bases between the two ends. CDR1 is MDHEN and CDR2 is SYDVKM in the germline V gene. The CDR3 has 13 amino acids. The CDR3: CASSKWANQPQHF. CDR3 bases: TGTGCCAGCAGCAAGTGGGCGAATCAGCCCCAGCATTTT.

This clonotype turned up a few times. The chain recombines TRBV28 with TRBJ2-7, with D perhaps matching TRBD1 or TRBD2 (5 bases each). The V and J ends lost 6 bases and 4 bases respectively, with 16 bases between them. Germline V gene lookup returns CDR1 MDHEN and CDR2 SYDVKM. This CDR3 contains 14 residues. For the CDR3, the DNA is TGTGCCAGCAGCCGGGACGGCGGCCCATACGAGCAGTACGTC. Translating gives CASSRDGGPYEQYV.

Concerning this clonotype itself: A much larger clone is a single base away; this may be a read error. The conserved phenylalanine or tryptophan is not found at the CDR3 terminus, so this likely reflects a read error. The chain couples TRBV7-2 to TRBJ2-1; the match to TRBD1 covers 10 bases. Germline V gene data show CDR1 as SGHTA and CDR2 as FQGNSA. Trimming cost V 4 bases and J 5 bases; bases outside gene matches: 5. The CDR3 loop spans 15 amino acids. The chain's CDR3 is CASSSGQGPNNEQFV. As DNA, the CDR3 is TGTGCCAGCAGCTCGGGACAGGGGCCTAACAATGAGCAGTTCGTC.

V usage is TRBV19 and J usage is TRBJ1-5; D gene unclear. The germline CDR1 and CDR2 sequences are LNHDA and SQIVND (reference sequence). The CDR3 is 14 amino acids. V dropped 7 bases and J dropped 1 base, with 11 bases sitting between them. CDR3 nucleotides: TGTGCCAGTAACTCGAGACACAGCAATCAGCCCCAGCATTTT. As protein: CASNSRHSNQPQHF.